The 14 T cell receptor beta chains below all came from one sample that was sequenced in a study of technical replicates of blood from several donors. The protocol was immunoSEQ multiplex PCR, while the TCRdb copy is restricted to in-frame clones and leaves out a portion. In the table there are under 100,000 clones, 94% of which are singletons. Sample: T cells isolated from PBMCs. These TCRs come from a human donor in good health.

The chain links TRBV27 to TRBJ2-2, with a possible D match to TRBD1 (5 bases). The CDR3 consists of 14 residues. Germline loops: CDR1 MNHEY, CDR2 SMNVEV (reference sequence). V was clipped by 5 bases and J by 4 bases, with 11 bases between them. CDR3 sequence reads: CASSVGPGTGELFF. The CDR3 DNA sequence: TGTGCCAGCAGTGTGGGGCCCGGCACCGGGGAGCTGTTTTTT.

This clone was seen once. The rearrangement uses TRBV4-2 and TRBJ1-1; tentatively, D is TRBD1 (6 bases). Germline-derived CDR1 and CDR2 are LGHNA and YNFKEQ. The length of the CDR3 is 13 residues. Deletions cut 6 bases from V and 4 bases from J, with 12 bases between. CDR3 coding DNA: TGTGCCAGCAGGGGGGGGCCTGCCACTGAAGCTTTCTTT. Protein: CASRGGPATEAFF.

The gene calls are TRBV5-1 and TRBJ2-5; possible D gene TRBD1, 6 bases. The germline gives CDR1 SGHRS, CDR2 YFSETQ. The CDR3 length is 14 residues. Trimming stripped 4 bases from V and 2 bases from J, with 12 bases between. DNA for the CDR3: TGCGCCAGCAGCCCACAGGGTGGGCAAGAGACCCAGTACTTC. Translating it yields CASSPQGGQETQYF. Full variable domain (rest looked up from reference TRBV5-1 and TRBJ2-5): KAGVTQTPRYLIKTRGQQVTLSCSPISGHRSVSWYQQTPGQGLQFLFEYFSETQRNKGNFPGRFSGRQFSNSRSEMNVSTLELGDSALYLCASSPQGGQETQYFGPGTRLLVL.

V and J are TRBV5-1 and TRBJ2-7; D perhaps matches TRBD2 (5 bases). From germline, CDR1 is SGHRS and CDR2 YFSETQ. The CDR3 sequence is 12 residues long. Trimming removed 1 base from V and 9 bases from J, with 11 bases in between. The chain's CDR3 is CASSLSSVGQYF. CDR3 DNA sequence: TGCGCCAGCAGCTTGAGTAGCGTCGGGCAGTACTTC.

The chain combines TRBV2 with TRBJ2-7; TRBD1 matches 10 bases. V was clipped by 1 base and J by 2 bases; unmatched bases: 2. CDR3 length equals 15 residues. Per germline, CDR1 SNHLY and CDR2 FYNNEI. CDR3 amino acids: CASSEGQGAAYEQYF. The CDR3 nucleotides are TGTGCCAGCAGTGAAGGACAGGGGGCCGCCTACGAGCAGTACTTC.

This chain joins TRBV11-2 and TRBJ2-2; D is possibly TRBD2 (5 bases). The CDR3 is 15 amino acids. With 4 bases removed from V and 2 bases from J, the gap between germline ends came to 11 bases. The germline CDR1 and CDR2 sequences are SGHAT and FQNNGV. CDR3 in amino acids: CASSSYRENTGELFF. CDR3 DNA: TGTGCCAGCAGCTCCTACCGGGAAAACACCGGGGAGCTGTTTTTT.

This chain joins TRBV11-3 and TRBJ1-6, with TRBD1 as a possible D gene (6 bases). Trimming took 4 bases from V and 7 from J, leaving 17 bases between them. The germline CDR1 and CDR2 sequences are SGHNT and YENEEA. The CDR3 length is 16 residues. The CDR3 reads CASSSGGDRQNSPLHF. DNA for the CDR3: TGTGCCAGCAGCTCAGGAGGTGACAGGCAGAATTCACCCCTCCACTTT.

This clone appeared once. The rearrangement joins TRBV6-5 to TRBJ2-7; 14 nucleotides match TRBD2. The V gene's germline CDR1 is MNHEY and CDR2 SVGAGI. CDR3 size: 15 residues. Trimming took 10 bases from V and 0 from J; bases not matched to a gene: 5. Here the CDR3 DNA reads TGTGCCACTGGACTAGCGGGAGGAAGCTCCTACGAGCAGTACTTC. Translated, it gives CATGLAGGSSYEQYF.

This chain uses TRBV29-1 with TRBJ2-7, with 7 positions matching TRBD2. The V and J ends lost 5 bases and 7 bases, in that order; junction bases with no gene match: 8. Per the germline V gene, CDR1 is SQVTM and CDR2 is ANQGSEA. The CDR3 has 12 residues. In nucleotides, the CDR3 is TGCAGCGTTTTAGGACTAGACGGGGAGCAGTACTTC. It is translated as CSVLGLDGEQYF.

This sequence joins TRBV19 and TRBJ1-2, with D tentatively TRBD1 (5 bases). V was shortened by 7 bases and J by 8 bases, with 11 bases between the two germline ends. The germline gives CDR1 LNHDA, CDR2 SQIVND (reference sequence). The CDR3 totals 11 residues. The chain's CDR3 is CASKAGNGYTF. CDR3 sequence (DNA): TGTGCCAGTAAGGCAGGGAACGGCTACACCTTC. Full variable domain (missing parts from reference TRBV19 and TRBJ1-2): DGGITQSPKYLFRKEGQNVTLSCEQNLNHDAMYWYRQDPGQGLRLIYYSQIVNDFQKGDIAEGYSVSREKKESFPLTVTSAQKNPTAFYLCASKAGNGYTFGSGTRLTVV.

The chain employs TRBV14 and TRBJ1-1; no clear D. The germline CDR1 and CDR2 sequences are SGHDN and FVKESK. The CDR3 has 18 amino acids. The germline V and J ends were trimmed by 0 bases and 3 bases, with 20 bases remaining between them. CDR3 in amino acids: CASSQESGWEEEYTEAFF. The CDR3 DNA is TGTGCCAGCAGCCAAGAATCGGGATGGGAAGAGGAATACACTGAAGCTTTCTTT.

The CDR3 DNA is TGTGCCAGCAGCGTAGTAAGCGGGGGCGGCGAGACCCAGTACTTC. Translation gives CASSVVSGGGETQYF. V usage is TRBV9 and J usage is TRBJ2-5; 8 nucleotides agree with TRBD2. Trimming removed 0 bases from V and 5 bases from J; junction bases left unmatched: 6. Germline V gene data show CDR1 as SGDLS and CDR2 as YYNGEE. The CDR3 totals 15 residues.

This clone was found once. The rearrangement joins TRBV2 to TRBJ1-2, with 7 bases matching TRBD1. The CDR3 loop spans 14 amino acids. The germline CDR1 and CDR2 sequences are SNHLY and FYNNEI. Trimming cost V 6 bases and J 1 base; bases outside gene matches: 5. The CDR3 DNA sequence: TGTGCCAGCAGCGGGACAGCCATTAACTATGGCTACACCTTC. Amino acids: CASSGTAINYGYTF.

The CDR3 nucleotides are TGTGCCAGCAGTTATAGTTTCGGGAAGGGTGAGCAGTTCTTC. Its protein is CASSYSFGKGEQFF. The genes are TRBV6-5 and TRBJ2-1, with a tentative D call TRBD2 (5 bases). The CDR3 runs 14 residues. V was shortened by 3 bases and J by 9 bases, with 15 bases between the two germline ends. Germline assignment: CDR1 MNHEY and CDR2 SVGAGI.